This is a list of T cell receptor beta chains from one sample in a study of cytomegalovirus exposure and HLA in healthy donors. TCRdb's copy holds only in-frame clones and misses some; the assay was immunoSEQ multiplex PCR. The sample has 75,000 to 95,000 clones, about 77% seen once. Source material: PBMCs. These receptors all come from a man in his fifties or sixties in good health and CMV-seronegative. CDR3s include the opening cysteine and the closing phenylalanine or tryptophan. A D gene is named only where the DNA matches it firmly. Some rows have no size entry. The others give once, few or many, or a class for an expanded clone.

CDR3 length: 13; J gene: TRBJ1-6; D gene: .; clone size: .; V gene: TRBV19; CDR3 protein: CASSTGFNSPLHF; CDR3 DNA: TGTGCCAGTAGCACAGGGTTCAATTCACCCCTCCACTTT
CDR3 length: 13; J gene: TRBJ2-2; D gene: .; clone size: .; V gene: TRBV11-1; CDR3 protein: CASSRFGTGELFF; CDR3 DNA: TGTGCCAGCAGCCGCTTCGGCACCGGGGAGCTGTTTTTT
CDR3 length: 15; J gene: TRBJ2-1; D gene: TRBD1; clone size: .; V gene: TRBV2; CDR3 protein: CASSPDRVSYNEQFF; CDR3 DNA: TGTGCCAGCAGTCCAGACAGGGTCTCCTACAATGAGCAGTTCTTC
CDR3 length: 12; J gene: TRBJ1-2; D gene: .; clone size: few; V gene: TRBV5-8; CDR3 protein: CASTRRAGGYTF; CDR3 DNA: TGTGCCAGCACCCGGCGAGCCGGGGGCTACACCTTC
CDR3 length: 11; J gene: TRBJ2-1; D gene: .; clone size: .; V gene: TRBV5-4; CDR3 protein: CASSWGPKQFF; CDR3 DNA: TGTGCCAGCAGCTGGGGCCCTAAGCAGTTCTTC
CDR3 length: 15; J gene: TRBJ2-1; D gene: TRBD2; clone size: .; V gene: TRBV29-1; CDR3 protein: CSVTSGGMGYNEQFF; CDR3 DNA: TGCAGCGTTACTAGCGGGGGGATGGGGTACAATGAGCAGTTCTTC
CDR3 length: 17; J gene: TRBJ1-5; D gene: .; clone size: few; V gene: TRBV4-3; CDR3 protein: CASSRSLQASSNQPQHF; CDR3 DNA: TGCGCCAGCAGCCGAAGTCTTCAAGCGTCCAGCAATCAGCCCCAGCATTTT
CDR3 length: 14; J gene: TRBJ2-3; D gene: TRBD1; clone size: .; V gene: TRBV5-4; CDR3 protein: CASSMGTDRVEGCF; CDR3 DNA: TGTGCCAGCAGCATGGGGACGGACAGGGTCGAGGGGTGCTTT
CDR3 length: 15; J gene: TRBJ2-6; D gene: TRBD1; clone size: .; V gene: TRBV6-1; CDR3 protein: CASSTGGAGANVLTF; CDR3 DNA: TGTGCCAGCAGTACAGGGGGCGCTGGGGCCAACGTCCTGACTTTC
CDR3 length: 15; J gene: TRBJ2-1; D gene: TRBD1; clone size: .; V gene: TRBV7-3; CDR3 protein: CASSRDRGSYNEQFF; CDR3 DNA: TGTGCCAGCAGCCGGGACAGGGGTTCCTACAATGAGCAGTTCTTC
CDR3 length: 13; J gene: TRBJ2-3; D gene: TRBD2; clone size: .; V gene: TRBV5-1; CDR3 protein: CAGTGGGTDTQYF; CDR3 DNA: TGCGCCGGCACGGGGGGGGGCACAGATACGCAGTATTTT
CDR3 length: 14; J gene: TRBJ2-7; D gene: TRBD1; clone size: .; V gene: TRBV5-5; CDR3 protein: CASGVGTGGHEQYF; CDR3 DNA: TGTGCCAGCGGAGTAGGGACAGGGGGCCACGAGCAGTACTTC
CDR3 length: 17; J gene: TRBJ2-5; D gene: TRBD2; clone size: .; V gene: TRBV9; CDR3 protein: CASSVGSGGGTPETQYF; CDR3 DNA: TGTGCCAGCAGCGTAGGATCTGGGGGGGGAACCCCGGAGACCCAGTACTTC
CDR3 length: 11; J gene: TRBJ1-4; D gene: .; clone size: few; V gene: TRBV30; CDR3 protein: CAWEGQEKLFF; CDR3 DNA: TGTGCCTGGGAAGGACAGGAAAAACTGTTTTTT
CDR3 length: 15; J gene: TRBJ2-7; D gene: .; clone size: .; V gene: TRBV4-2; CDR3 protein: CASSQEARRPYEQYF; CDR3 DNA: TGTGCCAGCAGCCAAGAGGCCCGGCGGCCCTACGAGCAGTACTTC
CDR3 length: 15; J gene: TRBJ1-1; D gene: .; clone size: .; V gene: TRBV7-8; CDR3 protein: CASSLWDSQNTEAFF; CDR3 DNA: TGTGCCAGCAGCTTATGGGACTCACAGAACACTGAAGCTTTCTTT
CDR3 length: 16; J gene: TRBJ2-7; D gene: TRBD2; clone size: .; V gene: TRBV5-4; CDR3 protein: CASTIGGGGAAYEQYF; CDR3 DNA: TGTGCCAGCACCATTGGGGGCGGGGGGGCTGCCTACGAGCAGTACTTC
CDR3 length: 15; J gene: TRBJ1-5; D gene: .; clone size: .; V gene: TRBV2; CDR3 protein: CASSDGGGRNQPQHF; CDR3 DNA: TGTGCCAGCAGTGACGGGGGAGGGCGCAATCAGCCCCAGCATTTT
CDR3 length: 14; J gene: TRBJ2-2; D gene: .; clone size: .; V gene: TRBV9; CDR3 protein: CASSVGRSTGELFF; CDR3 DNA: TGTGCCAGCAGCGTAGGTAGGAGCACCGGGGAGCTGTTTTTT
CDR3 length: 14; J gene: TRBJ2-3; D gene: .; clone size: .; V gene: TRBV15; CDR3 protein: CATSRGGGTDTQYF; CDR3 DNA: TGTGCCACCAGCAGAGGAGGGGGTACAGATACACAGTATTTT
CDR3 length: 15; J gene: TRBJ2-2; D gene: .; clone size: .; V gene: TRBV5-1; CDR3 protein: CASSLSGANTGELFF; CDR3 DNA: TGCGCCAGCAGCCTAAGCGGCGCGAACACCGGGGAGCTGTTTTTT
CDR3 length: 14; J gene: TRBJ2-2; D gene: .; clone size: .; V gene: TRBV4-3; CDR3 protein: CASSQDLNTGELFF; CDR3 DNA: TGCGCCAGCAGCCAAGACCTGAACACCGGGGAGCTGTTTTTT
CDR3 length: 14; J gene: TRBJ2-7; D gene: .; clone size: .; V gene: TRBV6-1; CDR3 protein: CASSTSLVVAEQYF; CDR3 DNA: TGTGCCAGCAGCACTAGTCTGGTGGTTGCCGAGCAGTACTTC
CDR3 length: 15; J gene: TRBJ2-5; D gene: TRBD2; clone size: .; V gene: TRBV2; CDR3 protein: CASSVGRGVQETQYF; CDR3 DNA: TGTGCCAGCAGTGTGGGGCGGGGGGTCCAAGAGACCCAGTACTTC
CDR3 length: 17; J gene: TRBJ1-2; D gene: TRBD1; clone size: .; V gene: TRBV19; CDR3 protein: CASSMSGQGARIYGYTF; CDR3 DNA: TGTGCCAGTAGTATGAGCGGACAGGGAGCCAGAATCTATGGCTACACCTTC
CDR3 length: 15; J gene: TRBJ1-4; D gene: TRBD1; clone size: .; V gene: TRBV30; CDR3 protein: CAWSFGQGKGEKLFF; CDR3 DNA: TGTGCCTGGAGCTTTGGACAGGGAAAGGGGGAAAAACTGTTTTTT
CDR3 length: 14; J gene: TRBJ2-1; D gene: TRBD2; clone size: .; V gene: TRBV9; CDR3 protein: CASSGPGLANEQFF; CDR3 DNA: TGTGCCAGCAGCGGGCCGGGACTAGCCAATGAGCAGTTCTTC
CDR3 length: 13; J gene: TRBJ1-1; D gene: .; clone size: .; V gene: TRBV5-6; CDR3 protein: CASSQRYATEAFF; CDR3 DNA: TGTGCCAGCAGCCAGCGGTATGCGACTGAAGCTTTCTTT
CDR3 length: 17; J gene: TRBJ1-6; D gene: .; clone size: .; V gene: TRBV5-1; CDR3 protein: CASSLRFEGPGSSPLHF; CDR3 DNA: TGCGCCAGCAGCTTGCGGTTCGAGGGCCCCGGATCCTCACCCCTCCACTTT
CDR3 length: 16; J gene: TRBJ2-7; D gene: .; clone size: .; V gene: TRBV11-2; CDR3 protein: CASSPSRDFANYEQYF; CDR3 DNA: TGTGCCAGCAGCCCATCAAGGGACTTCGCCAACTACGAGCAGTACTTC
CDR3 length: 15; J gene: TRBJ2-7; D gene: TRBD1; clone size: .; V gene: TRBV19; CDR3 protein: CASSSRDRPLYEQYF; CDR3 DNA: TGTGCCAGTAGTTCCCGGGACAGGCCTCTCTACGAGCAGTACTTC
CDR3 length: 18; J gene: TRBJ2-6; D gene: TRBD1; clone size: few; V gene: TRBV2; CDR3 protein: CASSEVWTGLSGANVLTF; CDR3 DNA: TGTGCCAGCAGTGAAGTGTGGACAGGCCTCTCTGGGGCCAACGTCCTGACTTTC
CDR3 length: 15; J gene: TRBJ2-6; D gene: .; clone size: .; V gene: TRBV6-5; CDR3 protein: CASRLDTTGANVLTF; CDR3 DNA: TGTGCCAGCAGACTAGACACAACTGGGGCCAACGTCCTGACTTTC
CDR3 length: 17; J gene: TRBJ2-5; D gene: .; clone size: .; V gene: TRBV11-2; CDR3 protein: CASSLTLQTAGSETQYF; CDR3 DNA: TGTGCCAGCAGCTTAACCCTGCAGACCGCGGGCTCTGAGACCCAGTACTTC
CDR3 length: 11; J gene: TRBJ1-5; D gene: .; clone size: .; V gene: TRBV7-9; CDR3 protein: CSSSLGVSPHF; CDR3 DNA: TGTTCCAGCAGCTTGGGCGTCTCCCCTCATTTT
CDR3 length: 14; J gene: TRBJ1-1; D gene: TRBD1; clone size: .; V gene: TRBV2; CDR3 protein: CASSAGQGTTEAFF; CDR3 DNA: TGTGCCAGCAGTGCGGGACAGGGGACAACTGAAGCTTTCTTT
CDR3 length: 12; J gene: TRBJ2-3; D gene: .; clone size: .; V gene: TRBV7-2; CDR3 protein: CASSFYSDTQYF; CDR3 DNA: TGTGCCAGCAGCTTTTATTCAGATACGCAGTATTTT
CDR3 length: 14; J gene: TRBJ1-1; D gene: TRBD1; clone size: .; V gene: TRBV6-1; CDR3 protein: CAINIRGADTEAFF; CDR3 DNA: TGTGCCATCAACATCAGGGGGGCAGACACTGAAGCTTTCTTT
CDR3 length: 14; J gene: TRBJ2-5; D gene: .; clone size: .; V gene: TRBV7-2; CDR3 protein: CASSTYSGVETQYF; CDR3 DNA: TGTGCCAGCAGCACGTATTCGGGGGTGGAGACCCAGTACTTC
CDR3 length: 14; J gene: TRBJ2-6; D gene: .; clone size: .; V gene: TRBV28; CDR3 protein: CASSSPGGANVLTF; CDR3 DNA: TGTGCCAGCAGTTCCCCGGGTGGGGCCAACGTCCTGACTTTC
CDR3 length: 14; J gene: TRBJ1-5; D gene: TRBD1; clone size: few; V gene: TRBV6-1; CDR3 protein: CASIGTGRNQPQHF; CDR3 DNA: TGTGCCAGCATAGGGACAGGGAGGAATCAGCCCCAGCATTTT
CDR3 length: 14; J gene: TRBJ2-3; D gene: .; clone size: .; V gene: TRBV7-9; CDR3 protein: CAAGGPGHTDTQYF; CDR3 DNA: TGTGCCGCCGGGGGGCCAGGTCACACAGATACGCAGTATTTT
CDR3 length: 16; J gene: TRBJ2-7; D gene: TRBD1; clone size: .; V gene: TRBV5-5; CDR3 protein: CASSLEPGGDIDEQYF; CDR3 DNA: TGTGCCAGCAGCTTGGAACCAGGGGGAGATATAGACGAGCAGTACTTC
CDR3 length: 18; J gene: TRBJ2-1; D gene: TRBD1; clone size: .; V gene: TRBV19; CDR3 protein: CASTHLDSGQGKYNEQFF; CDR3 DNA: TGTGCCAGTACCCACCTTGACTCAGGACAGGGGAAATACAATGAGCAGTTCTTC
CDR3 length: 14; J gene: TRBJ1-1; D gene: .; clone size: .; V gene: TRBV28; CDR3 protein: CASTRAGRLVEAFF; CDR3 DNA: TGTGCCAGCACCCGTGCGGGAAGGCTGGTTGAAGCTTTCTTT
CDR3 length: 16; J gene: TRBJ2-6; D gene: .; clone size: few; V gene: TRBV4-3; CDR3 protein: CASSQEFPGGANVLTF; CDR3 DNA: TGCGCCAGCAGCCAAGAGTTCCCAGGCGGGGCCAACGTCCTGACTTTC
CDR3 length: 15; J gene: TRBJ2-1; D gene: TRBD1; clone size: few; V gene: TRBV5-4; CDR3 protein: CASSLGPGQDNEQFF; CDR3 DNA: TGTGCCAGCAGCTTGGGACCGGGACAGGACAATGAGCAGTTCTTC
CDR3 length: 16; J gene: TRBJ2-2; D gene: TRBD2; clone size: .; V gene: TRBV6-6; CDR3 protein: CASSPRGRGASGELFF; CDR3 DNA: TGTGCCAGCAGTCCCCGGGGGCGGGGGGCATCCGGGGAGCTGTTTTTT
CDR3 length: 15; J gene: TRBJ2-7; D gene: TRBD2; clone size: once; V gene: TRBV7-9; CDR3 protein: CVSSLAGRGTYEQYF; CDR3 DNA: TGTGTCAGCAGCTTAGCAGGGAGGGGAACCTACGAGCAGTACTTC